These 2 T cell receptor beta chains share one sample of origin, sequenced in a study of cytomegalovirus exposure and HLA in healthy donors. Use of 60 Vbeta and 13 Jbeta primers characterized the PCR. Only in-frame clones appear in the TCRdb table, and some are missing; sequencing was by immunoSEQ multiplex PCR. The sample shows about 79,000 clones, around two thirds of them seen only once. Material for sequencing was PBMCs. The receptors originated from a woman aged 45-60 years in good health and CMV-seropositive.

This clone appeared a single time. The chain uses TRBV2 and TRBJ2-7; 7 bases fit TRBD1. J was trimmed by 11 bases and V by 4 bases; bases with no gene match: 5. Germline assignment: CDR1 SNHLY and CDR2 FYNNEI. The CDR3 length is 11 residues. DNA of the CDR3: TGTGCCAGCAGTGTCGACAGGGAAGAGTACGTC. Its translation: CASSVDREEYV.

This chain uses TRBV11-2 with TRBJ2-5; 8 nucleotides match TRBD1. Germline CDR1 is SGHAT and CDR2 is FQNNGV. The length of the CDR3 is 15 residues. Trimming at V came to 5 bases and at J to 4 bases, leaving 9 bases not matched to a gene. CDR3 sequence: CASSPPGGGGETQYF. CDR3 sequence (DNA): TGTGCCAGCAGCCCGCCAGGGGGCGGAGGAGAGACCCAGTACTTC.